This T cell receptor (beta chain) was identified during a study of T cell responses to AZD1222 COVID-19 vaccine. The CDR3 consists of 11 residues. V lost 0 bases and J 8 bases, leaving 1 base between the germline ends. The germline V gene encodes CDR1 KGHDR and CDR2 SFDVKD. The protocol was immunoSEQ multiplex PCR, while the TCRdb copy is restricted to in-frame clones and leaves out a portion. The table has some 180,000 clones, more than 90% seen once; the top ten hold 3.6%. Here the sequenced sample was peripheral blood, taken 28 days after the second dose of the MenACWY control vaccine. This receptor was taken from an adult who received the MenACWY meningococcal vaccine as a control. The V gene is TRBV24-1, the J gene TRBJ2-1; D is unresolved. The CDR3 DNA follows: TGTGCCACCAGTGATTTGCATGAGCAGTTCTTC. Protein sequence: CATSDLHEQFF.